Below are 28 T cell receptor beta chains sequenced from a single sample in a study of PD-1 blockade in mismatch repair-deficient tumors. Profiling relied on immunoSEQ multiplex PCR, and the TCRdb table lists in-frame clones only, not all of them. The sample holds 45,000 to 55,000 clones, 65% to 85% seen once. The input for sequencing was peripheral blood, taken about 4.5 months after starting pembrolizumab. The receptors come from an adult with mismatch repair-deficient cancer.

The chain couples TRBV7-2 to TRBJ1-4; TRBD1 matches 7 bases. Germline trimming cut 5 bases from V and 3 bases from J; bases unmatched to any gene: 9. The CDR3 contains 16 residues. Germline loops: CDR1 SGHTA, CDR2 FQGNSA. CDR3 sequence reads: CASSTRLTGPNEKLFF. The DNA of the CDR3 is TGTGCCAGCAGCACGCGCTTGACAGGGCCTAATGAAAAACTGTTTTTT. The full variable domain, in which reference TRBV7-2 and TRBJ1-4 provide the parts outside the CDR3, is GAGVSQSPSNKVTEKGKDVELRCDPISGHTALYWYRQSLGQGLEFLIYFQGNSAPDKSGLPSDRFSAERTGGSVSTLTIQRTQQEDSAVYLCASSTRLTGPNEKLFFGSGTQLSVL.

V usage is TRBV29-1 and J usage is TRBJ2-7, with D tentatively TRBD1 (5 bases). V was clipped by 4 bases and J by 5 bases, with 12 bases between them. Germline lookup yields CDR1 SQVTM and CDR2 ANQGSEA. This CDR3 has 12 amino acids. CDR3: CSVVLAGHEQYF. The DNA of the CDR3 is TGCAGCGTTGTGCTTGCAGGGCACGAGCAGTACTTC.

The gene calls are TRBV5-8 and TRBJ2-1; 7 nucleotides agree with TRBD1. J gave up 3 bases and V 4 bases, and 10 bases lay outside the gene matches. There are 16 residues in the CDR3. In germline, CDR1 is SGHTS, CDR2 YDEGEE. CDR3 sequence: CASSPGGARNYNEQFF. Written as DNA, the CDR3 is TGTGCCAGCAGCCCAGGGGGAGCCCGTAACTACAATGAGCAGTTCTTC.

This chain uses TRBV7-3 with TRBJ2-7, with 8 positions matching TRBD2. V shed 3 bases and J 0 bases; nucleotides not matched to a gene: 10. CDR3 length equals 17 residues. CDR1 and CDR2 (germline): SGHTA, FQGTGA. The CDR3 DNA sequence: TGTGCCAGCAGCTTGGGGCCGGGACTAGGGAGCTCCTACGAGCAGTACTTC. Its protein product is CASSLGPGLGSSYEQYF.

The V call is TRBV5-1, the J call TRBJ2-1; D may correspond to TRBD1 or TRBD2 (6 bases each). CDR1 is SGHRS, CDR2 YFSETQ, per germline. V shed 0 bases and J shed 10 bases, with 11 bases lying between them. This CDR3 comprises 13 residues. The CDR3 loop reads CASSLGGAGEQFF. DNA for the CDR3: TGCGCCAGCAGCTTGGGGGGGGCTGGAGAGCAGTTCTTC. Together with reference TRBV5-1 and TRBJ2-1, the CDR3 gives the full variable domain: KAGVTQTPRYLIKTRGQQVTLSCSPISGHRSVSWYQQTPGQGLQFLFEYFSETQRNKGNFPGRFSGRQFSNSRSEMNVSTLELGDSALYLCASSLGGAGEQFFGPGTRLTVL.

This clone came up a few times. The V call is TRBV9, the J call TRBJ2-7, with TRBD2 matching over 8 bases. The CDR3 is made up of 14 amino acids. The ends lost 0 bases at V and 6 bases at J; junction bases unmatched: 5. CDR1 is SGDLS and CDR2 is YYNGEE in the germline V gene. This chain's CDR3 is CASSVGTSFSEQYF. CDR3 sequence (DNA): TGTGCCAGCAGCGTAGGGACTAGCTTCAGCGAGCAGTACTTC.

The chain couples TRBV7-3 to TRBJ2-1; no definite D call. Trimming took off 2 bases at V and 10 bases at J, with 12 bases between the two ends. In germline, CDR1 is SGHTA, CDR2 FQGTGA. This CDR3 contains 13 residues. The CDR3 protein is CASSLSSPGEQFF. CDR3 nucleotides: TGTGCCAGCAGCTTATCGTCGCCCGGAGAGCAGTTCTTC. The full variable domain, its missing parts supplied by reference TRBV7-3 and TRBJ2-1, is GAGVSQTPSNKVTEKGKYVELRCDPISGHTALYWYRQSLGQGPEFLIYFQGTGAADDSGLPNDRFFAVRPEGSVSTLKIQRTERGDSAVYLCASSLSSPGEQFFGPGTRLTVL.

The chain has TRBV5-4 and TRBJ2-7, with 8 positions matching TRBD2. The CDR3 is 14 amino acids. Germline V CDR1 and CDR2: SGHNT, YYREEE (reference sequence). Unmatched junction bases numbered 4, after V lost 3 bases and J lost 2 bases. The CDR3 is CASSSYGGAYEQYF. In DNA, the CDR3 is TGTGCCAGCAGCTCCTACGGGGGGGCCTACGAGCAGTACTTC.

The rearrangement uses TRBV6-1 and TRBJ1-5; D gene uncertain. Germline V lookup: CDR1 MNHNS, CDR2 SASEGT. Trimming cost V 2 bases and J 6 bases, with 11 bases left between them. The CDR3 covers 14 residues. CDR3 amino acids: CASSETRFGQPQHF. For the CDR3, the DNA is TGTGCCAGCAGTGAAACTCGTTTTGGTCAGCCCCAGCATTTT.

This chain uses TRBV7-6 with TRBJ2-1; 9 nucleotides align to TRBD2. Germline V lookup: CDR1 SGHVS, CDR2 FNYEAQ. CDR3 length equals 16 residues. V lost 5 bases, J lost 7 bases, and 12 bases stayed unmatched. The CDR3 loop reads CASSPVLAGASNEQFF. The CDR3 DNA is TGTGCCAGCAGCCCAGTTTTAGCGGGGGCGAGTAATGAGCAGTTCTTC.

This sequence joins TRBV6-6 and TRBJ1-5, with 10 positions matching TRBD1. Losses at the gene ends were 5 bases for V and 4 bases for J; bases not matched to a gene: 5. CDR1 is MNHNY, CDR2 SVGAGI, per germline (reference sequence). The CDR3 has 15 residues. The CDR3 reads CASSGRGQGNQPQHF. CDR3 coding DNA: TGTGCCAGCAGTGGGAGGGGACAGGGGAATCAGCCCCAGCATTTT.

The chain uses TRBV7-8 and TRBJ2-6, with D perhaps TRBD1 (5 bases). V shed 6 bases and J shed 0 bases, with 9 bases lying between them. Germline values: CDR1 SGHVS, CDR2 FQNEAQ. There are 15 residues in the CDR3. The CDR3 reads CASRLTGSGANVLTF. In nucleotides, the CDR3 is TGTGCCAGCAGACTCACAGGCTCTGGGGCCAACGTCCTGACTTTC.

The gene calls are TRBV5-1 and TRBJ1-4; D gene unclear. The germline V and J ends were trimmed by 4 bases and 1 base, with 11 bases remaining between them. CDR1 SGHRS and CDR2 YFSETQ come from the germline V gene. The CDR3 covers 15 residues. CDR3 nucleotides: TGCGCCAGCAGCCCGGACGGGAGAACTAATGAAAAACTGTTTTTT. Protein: CASSPDGRTNEKLFF.

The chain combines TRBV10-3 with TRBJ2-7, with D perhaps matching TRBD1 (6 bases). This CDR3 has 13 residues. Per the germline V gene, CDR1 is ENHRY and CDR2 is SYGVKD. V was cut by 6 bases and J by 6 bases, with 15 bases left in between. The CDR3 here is CAIRGAGDGEQYF. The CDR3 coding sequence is TGTGCCATCAGGGGGGCCGGGGACGGCGAGCAGTACTTC.

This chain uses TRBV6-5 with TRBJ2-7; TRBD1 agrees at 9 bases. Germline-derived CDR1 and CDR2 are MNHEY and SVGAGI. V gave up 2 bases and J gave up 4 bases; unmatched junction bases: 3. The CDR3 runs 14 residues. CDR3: CASSYTGGFYEQYF. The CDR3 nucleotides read TGTGCCAGCAGTTACACAGGGGGCTTTTACGAGCAGTACTTC.

CDR3 region: CAWSVTGTDTQYF. CDR3 in DNA: TGTGCCTGGAGTGTAACAGGCACAGATACGCAGTATTTT. The chain joins TRBV30 to TRBJ2-3; D gene ambiguous. V dropped 0 bases and J dropped 1 base, with 5 bases sitting between them. Germline CDR1 reads GTSNPN; CDR2 reads SVGIG (reference sequence). CDR3 size: 13 residues.

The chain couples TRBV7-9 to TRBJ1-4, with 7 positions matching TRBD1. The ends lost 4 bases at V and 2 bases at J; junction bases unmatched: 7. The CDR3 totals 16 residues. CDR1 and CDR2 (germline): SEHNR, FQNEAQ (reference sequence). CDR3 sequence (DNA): TGTGCCAGCAGCTCTTCCTTGACAGGGACTAATGAAAAACTGTTTTTT. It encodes CASSSSLTGTNEKLFF.

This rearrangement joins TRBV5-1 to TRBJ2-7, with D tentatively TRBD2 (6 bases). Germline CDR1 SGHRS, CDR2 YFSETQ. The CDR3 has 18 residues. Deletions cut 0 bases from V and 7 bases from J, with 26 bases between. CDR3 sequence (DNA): TGCGCCAGCAGCTTGGTTAGTAGGGGAGGCTGGCAGGCTGGGGAGCAGTACTTC. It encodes CASSLVSRGGWQAGEQYF. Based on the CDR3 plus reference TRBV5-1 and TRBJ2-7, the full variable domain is KAGVTQTPRYLIKTRGQQVTLSCSPISGHRSVSWYQQTPGQGLQFLFEYFSETQRNKGNFPGRFSGRQFSNSRSEMNVSTLELGDSALYLCASSLVSRGGWQAGEQYFGPGTRLTVT.

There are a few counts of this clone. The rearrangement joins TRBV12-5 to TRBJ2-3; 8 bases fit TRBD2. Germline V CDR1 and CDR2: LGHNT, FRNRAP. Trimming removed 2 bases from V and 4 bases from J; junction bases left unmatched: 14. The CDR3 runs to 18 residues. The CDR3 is CASGLPTDREGSPDTQYF. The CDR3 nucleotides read TGTGCTAGTGGTTTGCCAACTGACCGGGAGGGTTCGCCAGATACGCAGTATTTT.

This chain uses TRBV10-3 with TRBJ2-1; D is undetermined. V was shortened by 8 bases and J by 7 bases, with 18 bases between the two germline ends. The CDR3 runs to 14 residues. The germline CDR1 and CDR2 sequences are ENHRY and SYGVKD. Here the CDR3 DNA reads TGTGCCATCTGTCCCGCGGAAGCGATAAATGAGCAGTTCTTC. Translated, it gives CAICPAEAINEQFF.

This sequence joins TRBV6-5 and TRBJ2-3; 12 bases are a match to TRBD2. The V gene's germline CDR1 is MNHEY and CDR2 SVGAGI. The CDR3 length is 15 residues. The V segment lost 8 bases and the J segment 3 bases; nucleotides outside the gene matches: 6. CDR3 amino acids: CASSRGLAGTDTQYF. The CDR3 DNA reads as TGTGCCAGCTCCCGAGGACTAGCGGGAACAGATACGCAGTATTTT.

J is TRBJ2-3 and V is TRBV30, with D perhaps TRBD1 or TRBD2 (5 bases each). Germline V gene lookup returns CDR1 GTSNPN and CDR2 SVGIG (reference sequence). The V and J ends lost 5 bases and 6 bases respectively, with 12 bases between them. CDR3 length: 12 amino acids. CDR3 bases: TGTGCCTGGGGGACCCTGACGGATACGCAGTATTTT. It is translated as CAWGTLTDTQYF.

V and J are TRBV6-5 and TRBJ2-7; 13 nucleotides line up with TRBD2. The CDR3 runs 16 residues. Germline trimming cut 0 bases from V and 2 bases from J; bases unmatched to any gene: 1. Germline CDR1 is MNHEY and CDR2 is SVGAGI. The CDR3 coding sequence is TGTGCCAGCAGTTACTCGGGACTAGCGGGACCCTACGAGCAGTACTTC. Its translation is CASSYSGLAGPYEQYF.

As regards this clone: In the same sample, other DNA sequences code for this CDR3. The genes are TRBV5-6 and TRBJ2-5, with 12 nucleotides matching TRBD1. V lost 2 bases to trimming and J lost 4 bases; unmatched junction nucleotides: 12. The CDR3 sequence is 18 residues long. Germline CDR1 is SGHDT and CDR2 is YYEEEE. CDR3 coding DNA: TGTGCCAGCAGCTTTGGGACAGGGGGCGGGTGGGTAGGAGAGACCCAGTACTTC. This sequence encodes CASSFGTGGGWVGETQYF. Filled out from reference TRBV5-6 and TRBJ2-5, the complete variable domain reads DAGVTQSPTHLIKTRGQQVTLRCSPKSGHDTVSWYQQALGQGPQFIFQYYEEEERQRGNFPDRFSGHQFPNYSSELNVNALLLGDSALYLCASSFGTGGGWVGETQYFGPGTRLLVL.

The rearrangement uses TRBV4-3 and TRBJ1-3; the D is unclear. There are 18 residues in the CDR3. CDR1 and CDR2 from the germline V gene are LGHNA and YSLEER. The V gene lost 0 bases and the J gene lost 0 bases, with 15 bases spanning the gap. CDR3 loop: CASSQEEGSFSSGNTIYF. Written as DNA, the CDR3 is TGCGCCAGCAGCCAAGAGGAGGGCAGTTTCAGCTCTGGAAACACCATATATTTT.

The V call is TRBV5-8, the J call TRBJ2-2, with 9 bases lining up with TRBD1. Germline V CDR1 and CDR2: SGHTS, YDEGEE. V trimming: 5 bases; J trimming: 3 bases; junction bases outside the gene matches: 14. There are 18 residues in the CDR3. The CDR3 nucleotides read TGTGCCAGCAGTCCCGTGTGGCGGACAGGGGTTTACACCGGGGAGCTGTTTTTT. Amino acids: CASSPVWRTGVYTGELFF.

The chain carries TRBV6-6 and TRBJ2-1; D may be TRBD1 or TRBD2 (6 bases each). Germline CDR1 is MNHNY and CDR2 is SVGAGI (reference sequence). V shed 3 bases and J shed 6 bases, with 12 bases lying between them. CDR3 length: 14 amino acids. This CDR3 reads CASSYSGAGNEQFF. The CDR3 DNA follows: TGTGCCAGCAGTTATTCGGGGGCCGGCAATGAGCAGTTCTTC.

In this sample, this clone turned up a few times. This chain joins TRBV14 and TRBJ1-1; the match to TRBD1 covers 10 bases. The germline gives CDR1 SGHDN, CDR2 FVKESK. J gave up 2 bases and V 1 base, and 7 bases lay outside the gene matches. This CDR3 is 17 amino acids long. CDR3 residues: CASSQAPGQGSNTEAFF. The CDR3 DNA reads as TGTGCCAGCAGCCAAGCTCCGGGACAGGGGTCCAACACTGAAGCTTTCTTT.